This TCR beta chain originates from a study of Tregs in tolerant kidney transplant recipients. With regard to this clone: Its antigen is unknown.

The assay was immunoSEQ multiplex PCR, and TCRdb's table has in-frame clones only and misses some. The repertoire has 120,000 or so clones, roughly nine tenths of them found once; the top ten carry approximately 0.54%. This CDR3 spans 16 amino acids. With 1 base removed from V and 4 bases from J, the gap between germline ends came to 11 bases. Looked up from germline, CDR1 is SGHDN and CDR2 is FVKESK. The study, taken as a whole, reports: Activated donor B cell expansion appeared to reveal the most relevant donor-specific TCRbeta repertoire. This study did not directly address biological reproducibility. The small number of patients limits these findings pending further validation.

Unstimulated Tregs (CD4+CD25+CD127-) and CD4+CD25- non-Tregs were sorted from PBMCs. The source of this sequence is a human donor in good health. The gene calls are TRBV14 and TRBJ1-6; D is perhaps TRBD1 (6 bases). Material: CD4+ T cells from blood. This chain's CDR3 is CASSQVGGPYNSPLHF. In DNA form, the CDR3 reads TGTGCCAGCAGCCAAGTCGGGGGCCCGTATAATTCACCCCTCCACTTT.